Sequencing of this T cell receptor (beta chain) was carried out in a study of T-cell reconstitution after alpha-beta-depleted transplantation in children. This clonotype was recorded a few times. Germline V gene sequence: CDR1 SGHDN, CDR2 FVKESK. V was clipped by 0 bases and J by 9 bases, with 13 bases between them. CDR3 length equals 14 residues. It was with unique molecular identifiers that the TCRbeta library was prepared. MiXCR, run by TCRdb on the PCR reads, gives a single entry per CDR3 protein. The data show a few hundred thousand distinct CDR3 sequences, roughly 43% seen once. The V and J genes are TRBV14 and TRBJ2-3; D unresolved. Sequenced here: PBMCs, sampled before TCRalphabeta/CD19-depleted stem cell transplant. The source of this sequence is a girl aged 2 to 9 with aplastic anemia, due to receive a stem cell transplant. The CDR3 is CASSQDPTVRTQYF. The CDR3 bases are TGTGCCAGCAGCCAAGATCCGACCGTCCGAACGCAGTATTTT.